This T cell receptor beta chain was sequenced in a study of blood T cells in healthy people across ages. Study observations and caveats: A conclusive naive versus antigen-experienced comparison was prevented by the unsorted PBMCs.

The V and J ends lost 6 bases and 1 base, in that order; junction bases with no gene match: 6. Germline CDR1 is SGHTA and CDR2 is FQGNSA. The CDR3 runs 15 residues. Primed by a sample-barcoded 5' primer and a J-beta primer mix, a second PCR proceeded for about 6 to 11 cycles. Each CDR3 protein gets one entry after TCRdb re-called the 5' RACE reads with MiXCR. The sample yields about 970,000 distinct CDR3 sequences, roughly 47% seen once. Worth noting for this clonotype: Its cognate antigen is unknown.

The chain couples TRBV7-2 to TRBJ2-3; 8 bases are shared with TRBD2. This clonotype was obtained from a woman aged 55-70 years in good health. What was sequenced was blood. DNA of the CDR3: TGTGCCAGCAGTTATACTAGCGGTCGCACAGATACGCAGTATTTT. Translated, it gives CASSYTSGRTDTQYF. Filled out from reference TRBV7-2 and TRBJ2-3, the complete variable domain reads GAGVSQSPSNKVTEKGKDVELRCDPISGHTALYWYRQSLGQGLEFLIYFQGNSAPDKSGLPSDRFSAERTGGSVSTLTIQRTQQEDSAVYLCASSYTSGRTDTQYFGPGTRLTVL.